The T cell receptor (beta chain) described here comes from a study of T-cell reconstitution after alpha-beta-depleted transplantation in children. Study-wide results and caveats: Several patients had high TCRbeta diversity at day 60; it came from surviving recipient T cells and thymic progenitors.

Preparation of the TCRbeta library was carried out with unique molecular identifiers. Using its own MiXCR run on the PCR reads, TCRdb lists one record per CDR3 protein. Of under 450,000 distinct CDR3 sequences in the sample, around 15% were seen once. The V and J ends lost 1 base and 4 bases respectively, with 11 bases between them. The CDR3 covers 14 residues. Per the germline V gene, CDR1 is SGHTA and CDR2 is FQGNSA. This clonotype was counted at least ten times. The antigen remains unidentified. V is TRBV7-2 and J is TRBJ2-7, with a tentative D call TRBD1 (5 bases). The sequenced sample was PBMCs, mostly from graft donor cells, obtained 360 days after TCRalphabeta/CD19-depleted stem cell transplant. The sequence was collected from a boy younger than two who had a stem cell transplant for Wiskott-Aldrich syndrome, so the T cells may come from the graft donor. CDR3 sequence (DNA): TGTGCCAGCAGCTTAGTCCGGACACCATACGAGCAGTACTTC. Encoded protein: CASSLVRTPYEQYF.